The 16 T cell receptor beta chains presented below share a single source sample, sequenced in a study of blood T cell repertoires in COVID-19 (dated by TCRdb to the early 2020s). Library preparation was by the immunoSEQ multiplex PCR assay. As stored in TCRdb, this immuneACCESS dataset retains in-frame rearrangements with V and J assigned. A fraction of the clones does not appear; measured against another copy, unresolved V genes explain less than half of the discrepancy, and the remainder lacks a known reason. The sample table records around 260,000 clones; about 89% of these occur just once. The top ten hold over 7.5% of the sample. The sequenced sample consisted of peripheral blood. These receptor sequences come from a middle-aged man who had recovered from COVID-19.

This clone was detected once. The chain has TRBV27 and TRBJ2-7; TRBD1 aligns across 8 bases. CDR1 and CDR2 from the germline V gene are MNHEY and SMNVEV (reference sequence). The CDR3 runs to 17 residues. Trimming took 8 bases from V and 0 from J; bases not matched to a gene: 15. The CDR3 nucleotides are TGTGCCAGCTCTACGGTAACGAGGGACAGGAGCTCCTACGAGCAGTACTTC. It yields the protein CASSTVTRDRSSYEQYF.

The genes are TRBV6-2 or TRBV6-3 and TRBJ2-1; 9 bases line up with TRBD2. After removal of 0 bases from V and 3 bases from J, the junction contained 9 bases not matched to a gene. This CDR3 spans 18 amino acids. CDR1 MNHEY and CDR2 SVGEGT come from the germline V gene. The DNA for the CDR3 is TGTGCCAGCAGTTACTCGCCGGGACTAGCTGACTTCTACAATGAGCAGTTCTTC. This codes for CASSYSPGLADFYNEQFF.

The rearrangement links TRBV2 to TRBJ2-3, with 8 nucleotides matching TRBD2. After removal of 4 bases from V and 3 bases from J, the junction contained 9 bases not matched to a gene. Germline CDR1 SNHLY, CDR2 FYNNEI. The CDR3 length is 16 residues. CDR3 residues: CASSVRSGGATDTQYF. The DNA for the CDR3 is TGTGCCAGCAGTGTGAGGTCGGGGGGGGCTACAGATACGCAGTATTTT.

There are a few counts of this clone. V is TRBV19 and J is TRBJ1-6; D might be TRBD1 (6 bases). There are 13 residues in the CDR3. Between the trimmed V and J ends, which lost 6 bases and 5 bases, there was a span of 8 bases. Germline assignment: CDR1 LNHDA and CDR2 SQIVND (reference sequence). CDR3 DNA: TGTGCCAGTAGCGACAGGAATAATTCACCCCTCCACTTT. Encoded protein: CASSDRNNSPLHF.

CDR3: CASSFAGQGTYEQYF. For the CDR3, the DNA is TGTGCCAGCAGCTTCGCGGGACAGGGGACGTACGAGCAGTACTTC. V gene TRBV7-2 combines with J gene TRBJ2-7, with TRBD1 identical over 10 bases. CDR1 and CDR2 from the germline V gene are SGHTA and FQGNSA. This CDR3 spans 15 amino acids. The V gene end was trimmed by 3 bases and the J gene end by 4 bases; junction bases not matched to a gene: 6. Based on the CDR3 plus reference TRBV7-2 and TRBJ2-7, the full variable domain is GAGVSQSPSNKVTEKGKDVELRCDPISGHTALYWYRQSLGQGLEFLIYFQGNSAPDKSGLPSDRFSAERTGGSVSTLTIQRTQQEDSAVYLCASSFAGQGTYEQYFGPGTRLTVT.

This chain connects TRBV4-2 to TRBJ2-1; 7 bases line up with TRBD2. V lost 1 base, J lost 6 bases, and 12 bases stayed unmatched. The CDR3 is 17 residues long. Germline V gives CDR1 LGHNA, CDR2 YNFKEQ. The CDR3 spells CASSQVAGEGRGNEQFF. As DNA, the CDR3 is TGTGCCAGCAGCCAAGTTGCCGGGGAGGGGAGGGGCAATGAGCAGTTCTTC.

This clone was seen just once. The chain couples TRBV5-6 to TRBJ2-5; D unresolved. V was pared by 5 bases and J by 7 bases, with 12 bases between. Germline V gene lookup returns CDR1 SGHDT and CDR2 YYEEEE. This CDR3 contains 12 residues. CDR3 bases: TGTGCCAGCAGAAAAAATTTCGGGACCCAGTACTTC. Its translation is CASRKNFGTQYF.

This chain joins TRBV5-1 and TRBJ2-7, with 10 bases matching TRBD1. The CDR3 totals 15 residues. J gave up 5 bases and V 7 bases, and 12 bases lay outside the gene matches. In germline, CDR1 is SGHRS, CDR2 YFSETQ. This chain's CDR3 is CASQDRDRGIHEQYF. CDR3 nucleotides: TGCGCCAGCCAAGATCGGGACAGGGGAATCCACGAGCAGTACTTC. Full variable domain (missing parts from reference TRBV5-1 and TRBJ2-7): KAGVTQTPRYLIKTRGQQVTLSCSPISGHRSVSWYQQTPGQGLQFLFEYFSETQRNKGNFPGRFSGRQFSNSRSEMNVSTLELGDSALYLCASQDRDRGIHEQYFGPGTRLTVT.

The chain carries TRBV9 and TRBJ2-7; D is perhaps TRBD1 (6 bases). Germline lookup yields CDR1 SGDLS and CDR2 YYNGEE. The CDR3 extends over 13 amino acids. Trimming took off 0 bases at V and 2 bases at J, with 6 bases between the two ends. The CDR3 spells CASSVGDTYEQYF. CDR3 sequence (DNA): TGTGCCAGCAGCGTAGGGGACACCTACGAGCAGTACTTC.

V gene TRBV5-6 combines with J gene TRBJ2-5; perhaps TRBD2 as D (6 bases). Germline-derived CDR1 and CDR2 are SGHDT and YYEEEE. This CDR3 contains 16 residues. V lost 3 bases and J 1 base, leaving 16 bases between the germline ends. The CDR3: CASSWPGLGGQETQYF. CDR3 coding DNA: TGTGCCAGCAGCTGGCCGGGACTGGGAGGCCAAGAGACCCAGTACTTC. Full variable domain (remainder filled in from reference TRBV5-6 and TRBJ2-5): DAGVTQSPTHLIKTRGQQVTLRCSPKSGHDTVSWYQQALGQGPQFIFQYYEEEERQRGNFPDRFSGHQFPNYSSELNVNALLLGDSALYLCASSWPGLGGQETQYFGPGTRLLVL.

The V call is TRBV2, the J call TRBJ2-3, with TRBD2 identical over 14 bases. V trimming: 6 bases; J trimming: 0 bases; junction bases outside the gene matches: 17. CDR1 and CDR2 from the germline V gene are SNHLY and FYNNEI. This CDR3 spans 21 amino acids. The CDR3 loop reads CASSYSPGLAGASVSTDTQYF. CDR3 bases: TGTGCCAGCAGCTACTCACCGGGACTAGCGGGAGCTAGTGTAAGCACAGATACGCAGTATTTT.

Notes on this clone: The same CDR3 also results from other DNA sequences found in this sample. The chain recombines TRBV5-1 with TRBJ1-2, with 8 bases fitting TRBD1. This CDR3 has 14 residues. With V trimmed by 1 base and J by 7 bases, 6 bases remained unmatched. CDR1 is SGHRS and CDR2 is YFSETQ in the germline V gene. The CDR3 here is CASSLRQGAGGYTF. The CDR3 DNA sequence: TGCGCCAGCAGCTTGCGTCAGGGGGCAGGTGGCTACACCTTC.

The DNA for the CDR3 is TGTGCCAGCAGCTTAGCTAGCGGGACCACCGGGGAGCTGTTTTTT. It is translated as CASSLASGTTGELFF. The J gene is TRBJ2-2, the V gene TRBV7-7; 8 bases are shared with TRBD2. Germline trimming cut 0 bases from V and 4 bases from J; bases unmatched to any gene: 1. This CDR3 region has 15 residues. Germline V gives CDR1 SSHAT, CDR2 FNYEAQ (reference sequence).

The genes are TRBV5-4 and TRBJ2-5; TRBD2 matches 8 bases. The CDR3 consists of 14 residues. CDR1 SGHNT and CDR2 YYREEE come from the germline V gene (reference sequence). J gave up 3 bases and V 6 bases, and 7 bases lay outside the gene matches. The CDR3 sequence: CASNAGTREETQYF. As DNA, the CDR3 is TGTGCCAGCAACGCCGGGACTAGGGAAGAGACCCAGTACTTC.

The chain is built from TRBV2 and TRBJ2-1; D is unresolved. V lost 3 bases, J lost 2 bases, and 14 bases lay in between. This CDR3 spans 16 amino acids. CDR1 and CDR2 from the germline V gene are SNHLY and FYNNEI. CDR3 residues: CASSDRVGRAYNEQFF. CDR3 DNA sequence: TGTGCCAGCAGTGACCGTGTTGGGCGCGCCTACAATGAGCAGTTCTTC. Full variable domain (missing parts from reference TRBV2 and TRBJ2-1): EPEVTQTPSHQVTQMGQEVILRCVPISNHLYFYWYRQILGQKVEFLVSFYNNEISEKSEIFDDQFSVERPDGSNFTLKIRSTKLEDSAMYFCASSDRVGRAYNEQFFGPGTRLTVL.

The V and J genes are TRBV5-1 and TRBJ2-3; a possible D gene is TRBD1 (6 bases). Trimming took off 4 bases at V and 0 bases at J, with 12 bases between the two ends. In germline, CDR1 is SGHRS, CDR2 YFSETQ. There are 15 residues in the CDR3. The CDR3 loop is CASSIRTDSTDTQYF. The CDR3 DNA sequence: TGCGCCAGCAGCATAAGGACAGATAGCACAGATACGCAGTATTTT.